This T cell receptor beta chain was sequenced in a study of T cells in Graves' hyperthyroidism and ophthalmopathy. CDR1 and CDR2 (germline): SQVTM, ANQGSEA. This CDR3 region has 17 residues. V lost 7 bases and J lost 3; bases outside the gene matches: 15. A note on this clonotype: As yet, its antigen is unknown.

Amplified TCR beta CDR3 regions derived from RNA transcripts. The HTBI set primed first-round TCR CDR3 RT-PCR. TCRdb re-analysed the multiplex PCR reads in MiXCR, keeping a single row per CDR3 protein. The top ten hold 25% to 30% of the sample, which has 500,000 or so distinct CDR3 sequences, 15% to 20% seen once. General study results and limits: From stable hyperthyroidism, ophthalmopathy was separated by a 13 V-J model. Clonotypes that were expanded in thyroid above 0.001 mostly appeared in blood too. The model's output predicted ophthalmopathy at a median of about 6.5 months prior to onset.

The rearrangement uses TRBV29-1 and TRBJ2-7, with 13 bases lining up with TRBD2. The sample consisted of blood. The sequence came from a woman aged 25 to 39 with Graves' ophthalmopathy. The CDR3 is CSATGTSGTPDFYEQYF. The CDR3 region has the DNA TGCAGCGCGACCGGGACTAGCGGGACCCCTGATTTCTACGAGCAGTACTTC.